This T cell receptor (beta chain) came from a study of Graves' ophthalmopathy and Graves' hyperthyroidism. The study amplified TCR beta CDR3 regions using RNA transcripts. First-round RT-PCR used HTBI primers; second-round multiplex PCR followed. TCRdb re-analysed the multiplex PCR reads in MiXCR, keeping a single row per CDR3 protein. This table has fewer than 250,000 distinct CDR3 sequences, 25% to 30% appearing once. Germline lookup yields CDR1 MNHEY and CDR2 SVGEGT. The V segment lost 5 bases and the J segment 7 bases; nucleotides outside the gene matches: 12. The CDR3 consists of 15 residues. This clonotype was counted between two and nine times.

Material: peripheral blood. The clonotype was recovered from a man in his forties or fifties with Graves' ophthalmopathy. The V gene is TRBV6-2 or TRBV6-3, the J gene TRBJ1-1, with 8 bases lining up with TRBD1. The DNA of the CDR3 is TGTGCCAGCAGTCGACCCGGGACAGGCTATATTGAAGCTTTCTTT. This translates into CASSRPGTGYIEAFF.